This T cell receptor beta chain was profiled in a study of shared clonotypes between healthy human individuals. Study-wide results and limits: Even with large depth, rarefaction showed that sorted-subset sequencing was incomplete.

An assay was performed, and its level was deep. The table came from immunoSEQ multiplex PCR; TCRdb's copy has only in-frame clones and leaves some out. The sample yields 2 million to 2.5 million clones, about 90% seen once. Trimming left V 2 bases short and J 3 bases short, with 16 bases between. Germline assignment: CDR1 SQVTM and CDR2 ANQGSEA. The CDR3 runs to 15 residues. Splitting of CD4+ cells produced CD45RA+ naive and CD45RA-negative memory subsets. Remarks on this clone: No antigen is known for it.

The rearrangement joins TRBV29-1 to TRBJ1-2; no clear D. This receptor was obtained from a young man in good health. Some clones in this sample may be carry-over from other donors' samples. The material sequenced was naive CD4+ T cells from PBMCs. Subset: CD45RA+ positively selected. The DNA for the CDR3 is TGCAGCGTTGAATTAGAAAGTAGGAGCGACTATGGCTACACCTTC. Translation gives CSVELESRSDYGYTF. The full variable domain, with the rest looked up from reference TRBV29-1 and TRBJ1-2, is SAVISQKPSRDICQRGTSLTIQCQVDSQVTMMFWYRQQPGQSLTLIATANQGSEATYESGFVIDKFPISRPNLTFSTLTVSNMSPEDSSIYLCSVELESRSDYGYTFGSGTRLTVV.